This T cell receptor (beta chain) was profiled in a study of regulatory T cells in long-lasting Graves disease. Whole-study findings and limits: TCR diversity was lower in persistent Graves' patients than in newly diagnosed ones.

The time point denotes: newly diagnosed GD, antithyroid drugs for less than 3 months. RNA extracted from PBMCs served as the sequencing template. Per American Thyroid Association guidelines, Graves' disease was diagnosed. With 2 bases removed from V and 2 bases from J, the gap between germline ends came to 14 bases. Germline lookup yields CDR1 DFQATT and CDR2 SNEGSKA (reference sequence). This CDR3 has 15 residues. For TCR beta, libraries came from iRepertoire HTBI primers and Arm-PCR of CDR3 regions. TCRdb passed the multiplex PCR reads through MiXCR, listing each CDR3 protein once. The table includes around 480,000 distinct CDR3 sequences, about 16% detected once. This clonotype has a handful of counts. Its antigen remains unknown. The data also belong to a second study, concerning T cells in Graves' hyperthyroidism and ophthalmopathy. From that second work: The TCR CDR3 first-round RT-PCR relied on the HTBI primer set.

This sample comprised peripheral blood mononuclear cells (PBMCs), obtained at new diagnosis, from a patient treated with antithyroid drugs. The rearrangement joins TRBV20-1 to TRBJ2-3; unclear D gene. The receptor's source is a woman aged 35 to 60 with Graves disease. The DNA of the CDR3 is TGCAGTGCTAGATTGGCAGCATCCATCACAGATACGCAGTATTTT. Its protein product is CSARLAASITDTQYF.